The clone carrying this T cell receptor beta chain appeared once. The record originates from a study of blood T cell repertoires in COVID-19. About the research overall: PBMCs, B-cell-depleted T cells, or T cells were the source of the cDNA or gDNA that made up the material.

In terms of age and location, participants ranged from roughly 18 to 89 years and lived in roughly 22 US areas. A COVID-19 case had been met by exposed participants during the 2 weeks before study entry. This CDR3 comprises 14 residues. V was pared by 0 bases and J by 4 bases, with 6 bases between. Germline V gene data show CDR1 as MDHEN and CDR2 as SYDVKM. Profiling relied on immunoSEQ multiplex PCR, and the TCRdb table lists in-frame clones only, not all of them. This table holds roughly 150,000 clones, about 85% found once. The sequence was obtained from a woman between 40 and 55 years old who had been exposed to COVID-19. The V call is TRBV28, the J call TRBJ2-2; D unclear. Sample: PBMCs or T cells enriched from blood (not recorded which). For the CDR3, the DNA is TGTGCCAGCAGTTTATGGCGGTCCACCGGGGAGCTGTTTTTT. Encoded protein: CASSLWRSTGELFF.